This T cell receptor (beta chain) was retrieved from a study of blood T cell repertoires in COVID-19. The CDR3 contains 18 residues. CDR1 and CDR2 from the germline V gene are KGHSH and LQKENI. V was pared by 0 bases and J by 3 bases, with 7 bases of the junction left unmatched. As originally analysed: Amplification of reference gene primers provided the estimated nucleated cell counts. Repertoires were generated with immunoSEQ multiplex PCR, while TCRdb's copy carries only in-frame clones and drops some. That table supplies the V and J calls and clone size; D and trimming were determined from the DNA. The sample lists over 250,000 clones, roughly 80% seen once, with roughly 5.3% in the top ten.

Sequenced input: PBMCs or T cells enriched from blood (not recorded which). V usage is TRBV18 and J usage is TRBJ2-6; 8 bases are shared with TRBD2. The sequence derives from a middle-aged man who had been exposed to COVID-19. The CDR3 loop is CASSPPSGKFFGANVLTF. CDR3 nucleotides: TGTGCCAGCTCACCACCTAGCGGGAAATTTTTTGGGGCCAACGTCCTGACTTTC.